Presented here are 9 T cell receptor beta chains from one specimen sequenced in a study of T-cell reconstitution after alpha-beta-depleted transplantation in children. Preparation of the TCRbeta library involved a method that used unique molecular identifiers. TCRdb used MiXCR to reprocess the PCR reads, holding one entry per CDR3 protein. The data contain about 640,000 distinct CDR3 sequences, over 15% of them seen just once; the ten biggest clones take up about 1.1%. The input for sequencing was PBMCs from the stem cell graft donor, taken from the stem cell graft. The receptors were sampled from a human donor who donated a stem cell graft to a child with acute myeloid leukemia.

This clonotype was seen a handful of times. The rearrangement joins TRBV9 to TRBJ2-1; 12 bases match TRBD2. The CDR3 consists of 15 residues. The V gene end was trimmed by 3 bases and the J gene end by 7 bases; junction bases not matched to a gene: 5. Germline assignment: CDR1 SGDLS and CDR2 YYNGEE. The CDR3 DNA is TGTGCCAGCAGCGCTTCGACTAGCGGGGGAAATGAGCAGTTCTTC. Translation: CASSASTSGGNEQFF.

In this sample, this clonotype turned up a few times. V usage is TRBV27 and J usage is TRBJ2-6, with 9 nucleotides matching TRBD1. Looked up from germline, CDR1 is MNHEY and CDR2 is SMNVEV (reference sequence). V lost 5 bases and J lost 4; bases outside the gene matches: 9. The length of the CDR3 is 17 residues. The CDR3 loop reads CASSPQGTGRGANVLTF. The DNA for the CDR3 is TGTGCCAGCAGTCCGCAAGGGACAGGGAGGGGGGCCAACGTCCTGACTTTC.

The chain is built from TRBV28 and TRBJ2-7, with D possibly being TRBD1 (5 bases). Trimming cost V 5 bases and J 8 bases, with 13 bases left between them. The CDR3 loop spans 12 amino acids. CDR1 MDHEN and CDR2 SYDVKM come from the germline V gene. CDR3 coding DNA: TGTGCCAGCAGTCCTACAGGTCGCAAGCAGTACTTC. Protein sequence: CASSPTGRKQYF.

V is TRBV11-2 and J is TRBJ2-7, with 8 bases matching TRBD1. The CDR3 is 16 amino acids. V was clipped by 5 bases and J by 2 bases; unmatched bases: 11. CDR1 and CDR2 (germline): SGHAT, FQNNGV. The CDR3, as DNA: TGTGCCAGCAGCCCTAATGTGGGACAGGTTCCCTACGAGCAGTACTTC. Translation gives CASSPNVGQVPYEQYF.

This clonotype came up many times. The genes are TRBV29-1 and TRBJ2-1; 11 nucleotides match TRBD2. J gave up 6 bases and V 7 bases, and 8 bases lay outside the gene matches. The CDR3 runs 14 residues. From germline, CDR1 is SQVTM and CDR2 ANQGSEA. The DNA of the CDR3 is TGCAGCGCTTTAACTAGCGGGGGTATCAATGAGCAGTTCTTC. Translation: CSALTSGGINEQFF.

This chain uses TRBV12-3 or TRBV12-4 with TRBJ2-7; tentative D call: TRBD2 (5 bases). The CDR3 spans 11 residues. V lost 8 bases, J lost 4 bases, and 9 bases lay in between. DNA for the CDR3: TGTGCCAGCGGCGAGCGGTACGAGCAGTACTTC. It encodes CASGERYEQYF.

The chain is built from TRBV3-1 and TRBJ1-6; no clear D. The length of the CDR3 is 19 residues. Germline V lookup: CDR1 LGHDT, CDR2 YNNKEL (reference sequence). Trimming left V 6 bases short and J 0 bases short, with 21 bases between. The CDR3, as DNA: TGTGCCAGCAGTGAAGATCTGTTTATACCGAGCTCCTATAATTCACCCCTCCACTTT. This encodes CASSEDLFIPSSYNSPLHF. The full variable domain, with the rest looked up from reference TRBV3-1 and TRBJ1-6, is DTAVSQTPKYLVTQMGNDKSIKCEQNLGHDTMYWYKQDSKKFLKIMFSYNNKELIINETVPNRFSPKSPDKAHLNLHINSLELGDSAVYFCASSEDLFIPSSYNSPLHFGNGTRLTVT.

This clonotype was seen at least ten times. The chain employs TRBV7-9 and TRBJ1-5; D not resolved. The V end was cut by 5 bases, the J end by 0 bases, with 11 bases between. The germline gives CDR1 SEHNR, CDR2 FQNEAQ (reference sequence). This CDR3 has 15 residues. Written as DNA, the CDR3 is TGTGCCAGCAGCCAAGGAGGATATAGCAATCAGCCCCAGCATTTT. This gives the protein CASSQGGYSNQPQHF.

This clonotype was seen ten or more times. CDR3 protein: CASTRLAGGLNEQFF. The CDR3 bases are TGTGCCAGCACCCGACTAGCGGGGGGGCTTAATGAGCAGTTCTTC. The rearrangement joins TRBV6-2 or TRBV6-3 to TRBJ2-1; 14 bases align to TRBD2. Germline CDR1 is MNHEY and CDR2 is SVGEGT. After removal of 7 bases from V and 7 bases from J, the junction contained 6 bases not matched to a gene. The CDR3 is made up of 15 amino acids.